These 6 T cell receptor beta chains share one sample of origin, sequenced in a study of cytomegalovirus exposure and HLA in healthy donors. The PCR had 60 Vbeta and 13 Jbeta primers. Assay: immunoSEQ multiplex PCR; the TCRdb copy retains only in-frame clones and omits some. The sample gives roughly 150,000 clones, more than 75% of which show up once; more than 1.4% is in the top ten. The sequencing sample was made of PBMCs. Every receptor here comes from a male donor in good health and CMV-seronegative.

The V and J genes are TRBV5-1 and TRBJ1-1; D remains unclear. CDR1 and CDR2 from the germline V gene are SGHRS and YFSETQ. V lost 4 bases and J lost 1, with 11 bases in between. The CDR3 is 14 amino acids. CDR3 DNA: TGCGCCAGCAGCCCGACTGAGGCGAACACTGAAGCTTTCTTT. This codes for CASSPTEANTEAFF.

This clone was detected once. This CDR3 reads CASSLLSGRGEQYF. In DNA, the CDR3 is TGTGCCAGCAGCCTCCTAAGCGGGAGGGGAGAGCAGTACTTC. V gene TRBV28 combines with J gene TRBJ2-7, with TRBD2 matching 10 bases. V shed 6 bases, J shed 7 bases, and the junction held 9 bases outside the gene matches. Germline CDR1 and CDR2: MDHEN and SYDVKM. CDR3 length: 14 amino acids.

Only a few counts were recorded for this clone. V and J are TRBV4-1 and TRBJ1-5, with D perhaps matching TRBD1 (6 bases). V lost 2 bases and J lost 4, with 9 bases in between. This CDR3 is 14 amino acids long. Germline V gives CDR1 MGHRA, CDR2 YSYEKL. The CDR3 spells CASSQYRVNQPQHF. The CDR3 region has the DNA TGCGCCAGCAGCCAATACAGGGTAAATCAGCCCCAGCATTTT.

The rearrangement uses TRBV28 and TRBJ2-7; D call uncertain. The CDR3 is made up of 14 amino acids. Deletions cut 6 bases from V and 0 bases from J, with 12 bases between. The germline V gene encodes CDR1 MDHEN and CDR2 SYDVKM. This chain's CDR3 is CASRREESSYEQYF. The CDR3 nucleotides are TGTGCCAGCAGGCGAGAAGAGAGCTCCTACGAGCAGTACTTC.

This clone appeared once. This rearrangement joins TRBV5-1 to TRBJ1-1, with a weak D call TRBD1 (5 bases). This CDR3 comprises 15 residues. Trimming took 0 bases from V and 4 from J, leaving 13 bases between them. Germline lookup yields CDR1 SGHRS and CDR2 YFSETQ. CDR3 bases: TGCGCCAGCAGCTTGGAACCAGGGTTGGGCACTGAAGCTTTCTTT. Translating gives CASSLEPGLGTEAFF.

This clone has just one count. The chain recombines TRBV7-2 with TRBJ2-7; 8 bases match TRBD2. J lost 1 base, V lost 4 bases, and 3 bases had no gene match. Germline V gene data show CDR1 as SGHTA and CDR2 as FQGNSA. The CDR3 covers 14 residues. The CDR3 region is CASSSTSGSYEQYF. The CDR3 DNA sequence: TGTGCCAGCAGCTCAACTAGCGGATCCTACGAGCAGTACTTC.